Included here is one TCR beta chain sequence, with context. These data are taken from a study of OX40 agonist ivuxolimab in advanced cancers. CDR1 is SGHRS, CDR2 YFSETQ, per germline. This CDR3 comprises 15 residues. V was pared by 4 bases and J by 0 bases, with 11 bases between. Using immunoSEQ multiplex PCR, the repertoire was profiled, and TCRdb retains in-frame clones only, with some absent. The sample holds fewer than 65,000 clones; 86% are singletons and the top ten take roughly 1.2%. The V gene is TRBV5-1, the J gene TRBJ2-1, with a possible D match to TRBD1 (6 bases). The sequence derives from an adult with an advanced solid tumor such as melanoma, head and neck, liver or kidney cancer. Material: CD4+ or CD8+ T cells sorted from blood, obtained in a trial of the OX40 agonist ivuxolimab. The CDR3 reads CASSTLQGSYNEQFF. The CDR3, as DNA: TGCGCCAGCAGCACCTTACAGGGCTCCTACAATGAGCAGTTCTTC.